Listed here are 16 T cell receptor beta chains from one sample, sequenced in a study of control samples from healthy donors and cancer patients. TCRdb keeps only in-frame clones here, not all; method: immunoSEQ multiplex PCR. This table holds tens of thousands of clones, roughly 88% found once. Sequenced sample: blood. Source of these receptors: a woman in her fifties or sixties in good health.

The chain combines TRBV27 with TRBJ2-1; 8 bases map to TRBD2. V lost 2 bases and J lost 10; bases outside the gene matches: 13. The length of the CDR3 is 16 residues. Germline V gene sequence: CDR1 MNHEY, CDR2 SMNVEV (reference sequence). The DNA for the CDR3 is TGTGCCAGCAGTTTAGGGGAAAGCGGGGGCCCTAGGGAGCAGTTCTTC. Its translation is CASSLGESGGPREQFF.

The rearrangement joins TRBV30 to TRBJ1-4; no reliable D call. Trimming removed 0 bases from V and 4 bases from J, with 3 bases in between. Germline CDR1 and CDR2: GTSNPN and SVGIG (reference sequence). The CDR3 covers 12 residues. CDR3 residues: CAWSVHNEKLFF. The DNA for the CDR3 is TGTGCCTGGAGTGTACATAATGAAAAACTGTTTTTT.

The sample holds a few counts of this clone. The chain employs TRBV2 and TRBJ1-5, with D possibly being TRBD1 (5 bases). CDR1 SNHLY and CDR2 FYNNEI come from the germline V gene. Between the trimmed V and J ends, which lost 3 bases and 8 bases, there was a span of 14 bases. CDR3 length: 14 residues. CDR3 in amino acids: CASSDRAGPKPQHF. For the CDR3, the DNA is TGTGCCAGCAGTGATCGGGCAGGGCCCAAGCCCCAGCATTTT.

The CDR3 is CASSPSTLGRDYGYTF. CDR3 sequence (DNA): TGTGCCAGCAGCCCAAGCACACTAGGGCGGGACTATGGCTACACCTTC. V and J are TRBV11-3 and TRBJ1-2; no clear D. CDR3 length: 16 residues. V shed 5 bases and J shed 3 bases, with 19 bases lying between them. Germline CDR1 reads SGHNT; CDR2 reads YENEEA.

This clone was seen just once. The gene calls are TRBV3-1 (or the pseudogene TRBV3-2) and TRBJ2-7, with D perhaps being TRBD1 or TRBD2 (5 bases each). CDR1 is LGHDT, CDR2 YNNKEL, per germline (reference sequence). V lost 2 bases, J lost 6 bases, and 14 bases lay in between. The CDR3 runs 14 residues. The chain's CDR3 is CASSQQGELGEQYF. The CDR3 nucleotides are TGTGCCAGCAGCCAACAGGGAGAATTGGGCGAGCAGTACTTC.

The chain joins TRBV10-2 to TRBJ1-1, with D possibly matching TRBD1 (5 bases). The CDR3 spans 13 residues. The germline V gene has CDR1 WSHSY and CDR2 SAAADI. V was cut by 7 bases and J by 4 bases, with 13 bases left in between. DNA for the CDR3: TGCGCCAGCATTACAGGCGCGGGCACTGAAGCTTTCTTT. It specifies CASITGAGTEAFF.

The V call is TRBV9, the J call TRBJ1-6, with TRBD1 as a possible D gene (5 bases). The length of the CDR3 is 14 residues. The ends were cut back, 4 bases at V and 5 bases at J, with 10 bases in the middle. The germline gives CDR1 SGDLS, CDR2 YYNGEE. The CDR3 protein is CASSPSRDNSPLHF. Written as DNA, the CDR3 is TGTGCCAGCAGCCCCAGCAGGGATAATTCACCCCTCCACTTT.

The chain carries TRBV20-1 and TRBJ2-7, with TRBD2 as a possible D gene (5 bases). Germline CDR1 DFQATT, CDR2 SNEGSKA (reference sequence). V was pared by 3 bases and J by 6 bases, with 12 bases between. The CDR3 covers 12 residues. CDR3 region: CSASKEGGEQYF. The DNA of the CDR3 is TGCAGTGCTAGTAAAGAGGGCGGCGAGCAGTACTTC.

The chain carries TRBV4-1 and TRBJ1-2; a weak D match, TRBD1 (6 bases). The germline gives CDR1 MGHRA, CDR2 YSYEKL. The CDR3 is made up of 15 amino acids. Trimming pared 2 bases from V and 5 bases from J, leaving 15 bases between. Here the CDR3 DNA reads TGCGCCAGCAGCCAAAGAATAGGGGGGGAATATGGCTACACCTTC. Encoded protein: CASSQRIGGEYGYTF.

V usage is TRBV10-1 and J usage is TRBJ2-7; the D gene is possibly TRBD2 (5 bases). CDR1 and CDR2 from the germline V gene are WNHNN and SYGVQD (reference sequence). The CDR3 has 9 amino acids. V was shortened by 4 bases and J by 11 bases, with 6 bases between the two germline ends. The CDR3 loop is CASSVREYF. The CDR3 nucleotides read TGCGCCAGCAGTGTGAGGGAGTACTTC.

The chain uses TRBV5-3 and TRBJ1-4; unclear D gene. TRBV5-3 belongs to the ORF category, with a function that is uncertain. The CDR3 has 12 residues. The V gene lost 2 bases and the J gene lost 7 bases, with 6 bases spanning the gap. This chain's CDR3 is CARSLRTEKLFF. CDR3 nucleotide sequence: TGTGCCAGAAGCTTACGGACTGAAAAACTGTTTTTT.

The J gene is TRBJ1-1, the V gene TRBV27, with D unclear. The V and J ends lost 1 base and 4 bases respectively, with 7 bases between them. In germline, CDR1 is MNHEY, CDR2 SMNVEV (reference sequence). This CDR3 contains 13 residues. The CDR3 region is CASSLFRGTEAFF. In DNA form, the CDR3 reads TGTGCCAGCAGTTTATTTCGGGGCACTGAAGCTTTCTTT.

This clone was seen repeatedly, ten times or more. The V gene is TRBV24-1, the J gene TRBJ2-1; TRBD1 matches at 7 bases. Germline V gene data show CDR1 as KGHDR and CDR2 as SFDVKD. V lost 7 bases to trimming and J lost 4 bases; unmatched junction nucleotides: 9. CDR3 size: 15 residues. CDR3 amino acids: CATSAQTGSYNEQFF. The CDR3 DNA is TGTGCCACCAGCGCCCAGACAGGGTCGTACAATGAGCAGTTCTTC.

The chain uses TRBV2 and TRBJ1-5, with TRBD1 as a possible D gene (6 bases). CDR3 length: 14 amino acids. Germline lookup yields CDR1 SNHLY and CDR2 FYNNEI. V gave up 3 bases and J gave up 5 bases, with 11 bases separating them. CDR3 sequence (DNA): TGTGCCAGCAGTGATCGGTACAGGGATCAGCCCCAGCATTTT. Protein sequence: CASSDRYRDQPQHF.

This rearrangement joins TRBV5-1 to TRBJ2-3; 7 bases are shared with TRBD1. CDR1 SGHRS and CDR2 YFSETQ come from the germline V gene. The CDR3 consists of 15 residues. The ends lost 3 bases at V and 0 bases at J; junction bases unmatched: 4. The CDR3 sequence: CASSYGQVSTDTQYF. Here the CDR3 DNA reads TGCGCCAGCAGCTACGGACAGGTTAGCACAGATACGCAGTATTTT.

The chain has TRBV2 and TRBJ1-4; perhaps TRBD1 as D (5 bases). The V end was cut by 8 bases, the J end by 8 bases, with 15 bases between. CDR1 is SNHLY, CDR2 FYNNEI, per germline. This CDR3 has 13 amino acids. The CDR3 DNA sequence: TGTGCCAGCTGCAGGGCTGAAGGGGAAAAACTGTTTTTT. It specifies CASCRAEGEKLFF.